Below, one T cell receptor (beta chain) is given with its context. Its target is not known. CDR3 length equals 16 residues. With V trimmed by 1 base and J by 3 bases, 5 bases remained unmatched. Germline V gene data show CDR1 as LNHDA and CDR2 as SQIVND (reference sequence). These data belong to a study of CD4+ T cells in melanoma. Study-wide results and limits: A reported correlation linked neoantigen-specific CD4+ T cells to CD8+, macrophage and B cell function.

TCRdb keeps only in-frame clones here, not all; method: immunoSEQ multiplex PCR. This table holds 15,000 or so clones, approximately 83% found once. The material sequenced was cells from a culture (not recorded whether cultured in vitro). The sequence came from a human donor with melanoma. J is TRBJ1-5 and V is TRBV19; 8 bases agree with TRBD1. CDR3 in DNA: TGTGCCAGTAGTATAGCCCCGGACAGGGTCAATCAGCCCCAGCATTTT. Translation: CASSIAPDRVNQPQHF.